The next 8 T cell receptor beta chains were all read from a single sample in a study of cytomegalovirus exposure and HLA in healthy donors. PCR amplification relied on 60 Vbeta primers (plus 13 Jbeta primers). Some clones are missing from TCRdb's copy, which holds only in-frame ones; the method was immunoSEQ multiplex PCR. The data show approximately 150,000 clones, with 80% to 85% seen just once and about 1% held by the top ten. Sequencing input: PBMCs. The origin of the receptors is a man aged 25 to 40 in good health and CMV-seronegative.

This chain uses TRBV29-1 with TRBJ1-2; weak D call: TRBD1 (5 bases). Germline values: CDR1 SQVTM, CDR2 ANQGSEA. The CDR3 has 13 amino acids. The V and J ends lost 4 bases and 8 bases respectively, with 17 bases between them. CDR3 sequence (DNA): TGCAGCGTTGTAGACAGCGAACGGGAAGGCTACACCTTC. Translating gives CSVVDSEREGYTF. The entire variable domain, with the rest obtained from reference TRBV29-1 and TRBJ1-2, is as follows: SAVISQKPSRDICQRGTSLTIQCQVDSQVTMMFWYRQQPGQSLTLIATANQGSEATYESGFVIDKFPISRPNLTFSTLTVSNMSPEDSSIYLCSVVDSEREGYTFGSGTRLTVV.

J is TRBJ2-3 and V is TRBV6-5; D is ambiguous. Trimming cost V 4 bases and J 6 bases, with 8 bases left between them. The germline gives CDR1 MNHEY, CDR2 SVGAGI. CDR3 length: 12 amino acids. The CDR3: CASSSLQDTQYF. The CDR3 DNA reads as TGTGCCAGCAGTTCCCTCCAGGATACGCAGTATTTT.

The V and J genes are TRBV9 and TRBJ2-5, with 13 bases aligning to TRBD2. CDR3 size: 16 residues. J was trimmed by 1 base and V by 4 bases; bases with no gene match: 4. The V gene's germline CDR1 is SGDLS and CDR2 YYNGEE. CDR3 protein: CASSPRLAGGQETQYF. The CDR3 DNA sequence: TGTGCCAGCAGCCCCCGACTAGCGGGGGGCCAAGAGACCCAGTACTTC.

The chain has TRBV4-3 and TRBJ2-1; 7 bases agree with TRBD1. This CDR3 spans 15 amino acids. In germline, CDR1 is LGHNA, CDR2 YSLEER. The V and J ends lost 2 bases and 8 bases, in that order; junction bases with no gene match: 9. CDR3 residues: CASSQLTGRTHEQFF. The CDR3 DNA reads TGCGCCAGCAGCCAATTGACAGGGCGCACACATGAGCAGTTCTTC.

The chain links TRBV19 to TRBJ1-3; D perhaps matches TRBD1 (5 bases). The germline CDR1 and CDR2 sequences are LNHDA and SQIVND (reference sequence). The V and J ends lost 4 bases and 2 bases respectively, with 12 bases between them. The CDR3 spans 15 residues. The CDR3 here is CASSKRGGTGNTIYF. The CDR3 coding sequence is TGTGCCAGTAGTAAACGCGGGGGTACTGGAAACACCATATATTTT.

The V gene is TRBV11-3, the J gene TRBJ2-1, with D possibly being TRBD2 (6 bases). The CDR3 consists of 15 residues. Deletions cut 5 bases from V and 9 bases from J, with 20 bases between. Looked up from germline, CDR1 is SGHNT and CDR2 is YENEEA. CDR3 residues: CASSRRRAGSGEQFF. Written as DNA, the CDR3 is TGTGCCAGCAGCCGCCGGAGGGCCGGTAGCGGTGAGCAGTTCTTC.

The chain is built from TRBV6-5 and TRBJ2-7; 7 bases line up with TRBD2. The V gene's germline CDR1 is MNHEY and CDR2 SVGAGI. This CDR3 region has 11 residues. Trimming cost V 6 bases and J 13 bases; bases outside gene matches: 9. The CDR3 DNA reads TGTGCCAGCAGCCACGGACTAGTCTTATACTTC. Protein: CASSHGLVLYF.

The chain links TRBV2 to TRBJ2-7, with 12 bases fitting TRBD2. Germline loops: CDR1 SNHLY, CDR2 FYNNEI. Trimming at V came to 4 bases and at J to 2 bases, leaving 3 bases not matched to a gene. This CDR3 spans 15 amino acids. CDR3: CASSAGLAGTYEQYF. The CDR3 nucleotides read TGTGCCAGCAGTGCCGGACTAGCGGGAACCTACGAGCAGTACTTC. Drawing the rest from reference TRBV2 and TRBJ2-7, the complete variable domain is EPEVTQTPSHQVTQMGQEVILRCVPISNHLYFYWYRQILGQKVEFLVSFYNNEISEKSEIFDDQFSVERPDGSNFTLKIRSTKLEDSAMYFCASSAGLAGTYEQYFGPGTRLTVT.